This T cell receptor beta chain was sequenced for a study of T cell repertoires in cytomegalovirus infection (dated 2019 in TCRdb). In the study overall: Because public TCR beta signatures pointed to carriage of CMV infection together with the matching HLA type, the HLA type of each donor mattered for the analysis.

Beyond this particular receptor, the publication reports: The ex vivo response was dominated by HLA-C-restricted CMV-specific TCR beta clonotypes, which also provided the single most frequent clonotype in two of eight donors. In both this cohort and an independent cohort of some 350 donors, the cumulative frequency of public TCR beta family members distinguished carriers of CMV infection plus the relevant HLA type.

This clonotype has a count of ten or more. The antigen it binds to is not known. No per-base quality is available; no much larger clone lies one base away. Trimming costs V 8 bases and J 3 bases, and their ends lie 10 bases apart. The cysteine opens and the phenylalanine closes a CDR3 of 12 amino acids. CDR3 DNA only is kept here, 36 bases in frame from base 1. Based on the germline V gene, the CDR1 and CDR2 sequences are SGHVS and FNYEAQ. This sample was sequenced with an Illumina HiSeq 1500. TCRdb itself trimmed the public reads at Q25 with fastp, ran MiXCR and retained productive beta chains. One record per CDR3 amino acid sequence lists the most common genes and DNA. The sample profile shows 630,000 or so distinct CDR3 sequences; roughly a quarter of them were found once. The top ten clonotypes cover under 8.5% of the sample.

The sequenced material came from CD8+ T cells from PBMCs. The sequence came from a human donor in good health (CMV status not recorded). Some clones in this sample may be carry-over from other donors' samples. This chain joins TRBV7-6 to TRBJ2-5; the D gene is perhaps TRBD1 or TRBD2, each of them matching over 6 bases. The nucleotides read TGTGCCAGCGGGGGGCTAGAAGAGACCCAGTACTTC. Its protein product is CASGGLEETQYF.